Listed below are T cell receptor beta chains from one sample, sequenced in a study of follicular helper T cells after annual influenza vaccination. Sequencing used immunoSEQ multiplex PCR; TCRdb keeps in-frame clones, though not all of them. The table shows around 7,000 clones, with more than 75% occurring only once. Material: CXCR5- memory CD4+ T cells sorted from blood, obtained 7 days after influenza vaccination. The receptors derive from an adult who received the influenza vaccine. Both conserved end residues are part of each CDR3. D genes are given only for firm matches. The size of a clone is reported for some rows only, either as once, few or many, or as a class for expanded clones.

j_call cdr3_length v_call clone_size d_call cdr3_aa cdr3_nt
TRBJ1-1 15 TRBV28 NA TRBD1 CASRRDRGRRTEAFF TGTGCCAGCAGACGGGACAGGGGAAGGCGCACTGAAGCTTTCTTT
TRBJ2-1 15 TRBV7-9 NA NA CASSPSATVYNEQFF TGTGCCAGCAGCCCGTCGGCCACGGTGTACAATGAGCAGTTCTTC
TRBJ2-2 15 TRBV5-1 NA TRBD1 CASSSQGAATGELFF TGCGCCAGCAGCTCGCAGGGGGCAGCCACCGGGGAGCTGTTTTTT
TRBJ2-5 11 TRBV18 NA NA CASSTGETQYF TGTGCCAGCTCGACGGGGGAGACCCAGTACTTC
TRBJ2-1 15 TRBV27 NA TRBD2 CASRSPSGGYNEQFF TGTGCCAGCAGGTCTCCTAGCGGGGGTTACAATGAGCAGTTCTTC
TRBJ1-3 14 TRBV7-2 NA NA CASSLTGSGNTIYF TGTGCCAGCAGCTTAACAGGGTCTGGAAACACCATATATTTT
TRBJ2-3 15 TRBV19 NA NA CASSITALSTDTQYF TGTGCCAGTAGTATAACCGCCCTGAGCACAGATACGCAGTATTTT
TRBJ2-3 14 TRBV10-1 NA NA CASSESGSPDTQYF TGCGCCAGCAGTGAGTCGGGGAGTCCAGATACGCAGTATTTT
TRBJ2-2 15 TRBV18 NA TRBD2 CASSPPGGPAGELFF TGTGCCAGCTCACCGCCGGGAGGTCCGGCCGGGGAGCTGTTTTTT
TRBJ1-6 15 TRBV6-6 NA NA CASSYADRYNSPLHF TGTGCCAGCAGTTACGCTGACAGATATAATTCACCCCTCCACTTT
TRBJ1-2 11 TRBV10-3 NA NA CAIRQDYGYTF TGTGCCATCAGGCAGGACTATGGCTACACCTTC
TRBJ2-2 13 TRBV7-2 NA NA CASSSRVTGELFF TGTGCCAGCAGCTCCAGGGTTACCGGGGAGCTGTTTTTT
TRBJ2-2 14 TRBV4-1 NA NA CASSRGWNTGELFF TGCGCCAGCAGCCGCGGGTGGAACACCGGGGAGCTGTTTTTT
TRBJ2-7 13 TRBV5-1 few NA CASSLAEGTEQYF TGCGCCAGCAGCTTGGCCGAAGGGACCGAGCAGTACTTC
TRBJ2-2 15 TRBV19 NA TRBD1 CASRTGTGGTGELFF TGTGCCAGTAGGACCGGGACAGGAGGCACCGGGGAGCTGTTTTTT
TRBJ1-4 17 TRBV4-3 NA TRBD1 CASSPTRTGGLNEKLFF TGCGCCAGCAGCCCTACCCGGACAGGGGGCTTGAATGAAAAACTGTTTTTT
TRBJ1-1 14 TRBV28 NA NA CASSFPGANTEAFF TGTGCCAGCAGTTTCCCCGGGGCGAACACTGAAGCTTTCTTT
TRBJ2-3 11 TRBV18 NA NA CASSPQDTQYF TGTGCCAGCTCACCACAAGATACGCAGTATTTT
TRBJ1-5 15 TRBV30 few NA CAWSERTSSNQPQHF TGTGCCTGGAGTGAACGGACATCTAGCAATCAGCCCCAGCATTTT
TRBJ2-2 15 TRBV7-9 NA NA CASSQDSGDTGELFF TGTGCCAGCAGTCAAGACAGTGGGGACACCGGGGAGCTGTTTTTT
TRBJ2-1 13 TRBV7-2 once NA CASSLASSDEQFF TGTGCCAGCAGCTTAGCCTCGAGCGATGAGCAGTTCTTC
TRBJ1-5 13 TRBV5-6 NA NA CASSLSLSQPQHF TGTGCCAGCAGCTTGTCTCTATCCCAGCCCCAGCATTTT
TRBJ2-1 10 TRBV20-1 NA NA CSASDNEQFF TGCAGTGCCTCCGACAATGAGCAGTTCTTC
TRBJ2-5 15 TRBV4-1 NA TRBD1 CASSQDPGGLGTQYF TGCGCCAGCAGCCAAGACCCAGGGGGTCTTGGGACCCAGTACTTC
TRBJ2-7 15 TRBV7-2 NA TRBD2 CASSLTSGAPYEQYF TGTGCCAGCAGCTTGACTAGCGGGGCCCCCTACGAGCAGTACTTC
TRBJ1-1 14 TRBV28 NA TRBD1 CASSPPDRVTEAFF TGTGCCAGCAGCCCCCCCGACAGGGTCACTGAAGCTTTCTTT
TRBJ2-3 14 TRBV7-2 NA NA CASSPRQSTDTQYF TGTGCCAGCAGCCCTAGACAGAGCACAGATACGCAGTATTTT
TRBJ2-7 14 TRBV19 NA TRBD2 CASKNRGGSYEQYF TGTGCCAGTAAAAACCGGGGGGGGTCCTACGAGCAGTACTTC
TRBJ2-5 16 TRBV28 NA TRBD1 CASSLPPGQGWETQYF TGTGCCAGCAGTTTACCACCGGGACAGGGGTGGGAGACCCAGTACTTC
TRBJ2-6 16 TRBV5-1 NA TRBD1 CASSLTGVPGANVLTF TGCGCCAGCAGCTTAACAGGGGTCCCTGGGGCCAACGTCCTGACTTTC
TRBJ1-2 15 TRBV28 NA NA CASSLAGTLNYGYTF TGTGCCAGCAGTCTTGCCGGGACACTCAACTATGGCTACACCTTC
TRBJ2-7 14 TRBV28 once NA CASRWGGQRPEQYF TGTGCCAGCAGGTGGGGGGGACAGAGGCCCGAGCAGTACTTC